These 24 T cell receptor beta chains share one sample of origin, sequenced in a study of T cells in Graves' hyperthyroidism and ophthalmopathy. Amplification of TCR beta CDR3 regions used RNA as the template. First-round RT-PCR targeting the TCR CDR3 was performed with the HTBI primer set. TCRdb itself ran the multiplex PCR reads through MiXCR, one entry per CDR3 protein. The sample contains about 400,000 distinct CDR3 sequences, around 14% of which appear only once. The sequencing sample was made of blood. Source of these receptors: a woman under 30 with Graves' hyperthyroidism.

This clonotype was seen repeatedly, ten times or more. The rearrangement joins TRBV4-3 to TRBJ2-5; the D gene is possibly TRBD2 (5 bases). The CDR3 is 14 residues long. Trimming left V 9 bases short and J 7 bases short, with 21 bases between. Germline CDR1 and CDR2: LGHNA and YSLEER. The DNA for the CDR3 is TGCGCCAGTTCGGATCGGCCCGGAGGAGGGACCCAGTACTTC. This translates into CASSDRPGGGTQYF.

This clonotype is a singleton in its sample. The chain carries TRBV19 and TRBJ2-3; 8 bases map to TRBD2. The V segment lost 3 bases and the J segment 0 bases; nucleotides outside the gene matches: 5. This CDR3 region has 16 residues. Looked up from germline, CDR1 is LNHDA and CDR2 is SQIVND (reference sequence). The DNA of the CDR3 is TGTGCCAGTAGTATCGGTAGCGGGGTAAGCACAGATACGCAGTATTTT. Translated: CASSIGSGVSTDTQYF. Supplemented by reference TRBV19 and TRBJ2-3, the full variable domain reads DGGITQSPKYLFRKEGQNVTLSCEQNLNHDAMYWYRQDPGQGLRLIYYSQIVNDFQKGDIAEGYSVSREKKESFPLTVTSAQKNPTAFYLCASSIGSGVSTDTQYFGPGTRLTVL.

This clonotype appeared many times. The chain joins TRBV20-1 to TRBJ2-5, with TRBD2 matching over 9 bases. CDR3 size: 13 residues. Germline V lookup: CDR1 DFQATT, CDR2 SNEGSKA (reference sequence). J gave up 1 base and V 7 bases, and 4 bases lay outside the gene matches. The CDR3 DNA reads as TGCAGTGTGCGGGAGGGGGGCCAAGAGACCCAGTACTTC. Residues: CSVREGGQETQYF.

This clonotype was detected a few times. The chain recombines TRBV27 with TRBJ1-2; 7 bases fit TRBD1. Germline trimming cut 6 bases from V and 4 bases from J; bases unmatched to any gene: 11. CDR1 and CDR2 from the germline V gene are MNHEY and SMNVEV (reference sequence). This CDR3 comprises 15 residues. The CDR3 region has the DNA TGTGCCAGCAGGACAGGGTTCAACCGAGGCTATGGCTACACCTTC. It specifies CASRTGFNRGYGYTF.

This chain's CDR3 is CASSQDRGHEKLFF. CDR3 sequence (DNA): TGTGCCAGCAGCCAAGACAGGGGGCATGAAAAACTGTTTTTT. The genes are TRBV7-2 and TRBJ1-4; 10 bases match TRBD1. The CDR3 runs to 14 residues. Per the germline V gene, CDR1 is SGHTA and CDR2 is FQGNSA. V shed 5 bases, J shed 6 bases, and the junction held 3 bases outside the gene matches. Supplemented by reference TRBV7-2 and TRBJ1-4, the full variable domain reads GAGVSQSPSNKVTEKGKDVELRCDPISGHTALYWYRQSLGQGLEFLIYFQGNSAPDKSGLPSDRFSAERTGGSVSTLTIQRTQQEDSAVYLCASSQDRGHEKLFFGSGTQLSVL.

There are many counts of this clonotype. The genes are TRBV18 and TRBJ2-5; 7 positions match TRBD2. Trimming removed 4 bases from V and 5 bases from J; junction bases left unmatched: 10. The CDR3 has 15 residues. CDR1 is KGHSH and CDR2 is LQKENI in the germline V gene. CDR3: CASSLGLGSRETQYF. CDR3 DNA: TGTGCCAGCTCACTTGGACTAGGGAGTCGGGAGACCCAGTACTTC.

At least ten counts were recorded for this clonotype. The rearrangement uses TRBV7-9 and TRBJ2-1; D remains ambiguous. CDR3 length: 12 residues. Germline values: CDR1 SEHNR, CDR2 FQNEAQ (reference sequence). The V and J ends lost 4 bases and 4 bases respectively, with 5 bases between them. Written as DNA, the CDR3 is TGTGCCAGCAGCTCAATATACAATGAGCAGTTCTTC. It is translated as CASSSIYNEQFF.

The chain couples TRBV2 to TRBJ1-5; a possible D gene is TRBD1 (5 bases). Germline V gene data show CDR1 as SNHLY and CDR2 as FYNNEI. V shed 3 bases and J shed 2 bases, with 8 bases lying between them. This CDR3 has 14 amino acids. The CDR3 region is CASSDTRGNQPQHF. The CDR3 DNA is TGTGCCAGCAGTGACACCAGGGGCAATCAGCCCCAGCATTTT.

This clonotype has at least ten counts. The V call is TRBV6-5, the J call TRBJ1-1, with D perhaps matching TRBD1 (5 bases). CDR3 length: 15 amino acids. CDR1 is MNHEY, CDR2 SVGAGI, per germline. Between the trimmed V and J ends, which lost 0 bases and 5 bases, there was a span of 13 bases. The CDR3 loop is CASSYSGGRKTEAFF. In nucleotides, the CDR3 is TGTGCCAGCAGTTACTCCGGGGGTAGGAAAACTGAAGCTTTCTTT.

In its sample, this clonotype was seen many times. This chain connects TRBV11-2 to TRBJ1-1, with 8 bases fitting TRBD1. V lost 5 bases to trimming and J lost 6 bases; unmatched junction nucleotides: 11. The CDR3 has 15 amino acids. Germline lookup yields CDR1 SGHAT and CDR2 FQNNGV. The CDR3 spells CASSPRTGRIAEAFF. CDR3 sequence (DNA): TGTGCCAGCAGCCCCAGGACAGGGCGGATCGCTGAAGCTTTCTTT.

Regarding this clonotype: One base away lies a much larger clone, so this may be a sequencing read error. The genes are TRBV18 and TRBJ1-1; maybe TRBD1 (5 bases). CDR1 and CDR2 (germline): KGHSH, LQKENI. The CDR3 length is 15 residues. CDR3: CASLPSGRTGAEAFF. CDR3 DNA: TGTGCCAGCTTACCATCCGGCCGAACGGGGGCTGAAGCTTTCTTT.

This chain uses TRBV28 with TRBJ1-5; D perhaps matches TRBD1 (6 bases). V was pared by 5 bases and J by 6 bases, with 20 bases between. Germline CDR1 MDHEN, CDR2 SYDVKM. This CDR3 is built from 16 residues. The DNA for the CDR3 is TGTGCCAGCAGTCCCCATGTCTTGGGGGCCAGTCAGCCCCAGCATTTT. It encodes CASSPHVLGASQPQHF.

This clonotype showed up many times. The rearrangement uses TRBV28 and TRBJ1-2; D remains unclear. Germline V CDR1 and CDR2: MDHEN, SYDVKM. The CDR3 totals 16 residues. The germline V and J ends were trimmed by 3 bases and 1 base, with 15 bases remaining between them. CDR3 in amino acids: CASSLMATDLNYGYTF. The CDR3 DNA follows: TGTGCCAGCAGTTTGATGGCTACAGACCTTAACTATGGCTACACCTTC.

The chain has TRBV28 and TRBJ2-3; 11 bases line up with TRBD2. The V and J ends lost 6 bases and 1 base, in that order; junction bases with no gene match: 6. This CDR3 is built from 16 residues. CDR1 is MDHEN, CDR2 SYDVKM, per germline. The DNA for the CDR3 is TGTGCCAGCAGCCTTAGCGGGAGGGGCGGCACAGATACGCAGTATTTT. Its translation is CASSLSGRGGTDTQYF.

This clonotype came up many times. This chain connects TRBV29-1 to TRBJ1-1, with TRBD1 matching over 8 bases. The V gene end was trimmed by 2 bases and the J gene end by 6 bases; junction bases not matched to a gene: 5. The CDR3 runs to 13 residues. Germline V gene sequence: CDR1 SQVTM, CDR2 ANQGSEA. DNA for the CDR3: TGCAGCGTTGAACGGACAGGGATTCCTGAAGCTTTCTTT. Protein sequence: CSVERTGIPEAFF.

This clonotype occurred many times. The rearrangement uses TRBV7-8 and TRBJ2-5; D is possibly TRBD1 or TRBD2 (5 bases each). The CDR3 is 14 residues long. Germline assignment: CDR1 SGHVS and CDR2 FQNEAQ. The germline V and J ends were trimmed by 1 base and 3 bases, with 9 bases remaining between them. CDR3 nucleotide sequence: TGTGCCAGCAGCTTAGAATTGGGGGAAGAGACCCAGTACTTC. This sequence encodes CASSLELGEETQYF.

This clonotype was picked up many times. The DNA of the CDR3 is TGCAGTGCTAGAGATGAGGCCGACAGGGATGTGAACATTCAGTACTTC. Protein: CSARDEADRDVNIQYF. The V and J genes are TRBV20-1 and TRBJ2-4; 7 bases match TRBD1. CDR1 and CDR2 from the germline V gene are DFQATT and SNEGSKA (reference sequence). The CDR3 runs 16 residues. V gave up 0 bases and J gave up 7 bases; unmatched junction bases: 12.

This clonotype was detected ten times or more. The chain combines TRBV5-1 with TRBJ2-2, with D perhaps TRBD2 (6 bases). V was shortened by 0 bases and J by 0 bases, with 6 bases between the two germline ends. Germline V gene lookup returns CDR1 SGHRS and CDR2 YFSETQ. This CDR3 spans 15 amino acids. CDR3 nucleotides: TGCGCCAGCAGCTTGGGCGGGGCGAACACCGGGGAGCTGTTTTTT. Amino acid sequence: CASSLGGANTGELFF.

This clonotype was picked up a small number of times. V usage is TRBV6-5 and J usage is TRBJ2-7; D gene uncertain. Germline lookup yields CDR1 MNHEY and CDR2 SVGAGI. This CDR3 is 14 amino acids long. V was pared by 0 bases and J by 0 bases, with 6 bases between. In DNA form, the CDR3 reads TGTGCCAGCAGTTACTCTTATAGCTCCTACGAGCAGTACTTC. It specifies CASSYSYSSYEQYF.

This clonotype was seen ten or more times. CDR3 coding DNA: TGTGCCAGCAGTTTGTCAGGGAGGAACACTGAAGCTTTCTTT. It specifies CASSLSGRNTEAFF. The V call is TRBV28, the J call TRBJ1-1, with D possibly being TRBD1 (5 bases). The germline gives CDR1 MDHEN, CDR2 SYDVKM. The CDR3 consists of 14 residues. Trimming took off 3 bases at V and 1 base at J, with 9 bases between the two ends.

This sequence joins TRBV20-1 and TRBJ2-1; D not resolved. From germline, CDR1 is DFQATT and CDR2 SNEGSKA (reference sequence). Trimming pared 3 bases from V and 4 bases from J, leaving 13 bases between. This CDR3 contains 14 residues. The CDR3 DNA is TGCAGTGCTAGGTTCCTAGAAAATTACAATGAGCAGTTCTTC. As protein: CSARFLENYNEQFF.

This chain links TRBV6-2 or TRBV6-3 with TRBJ2-2, with 10 positions matching TRBD2. The germline CDR1 and CDR2 sequences are MNHEY and SVGEGT. The CDR3 totals 14 residues. Trimming removed 5 bases from V and 6 bases from J; junction bases left unmatched: 3. The CDR3 here is CASSSGGAAGELFF. The DNA of the CDR3 is TGTGCCAGCAGTAGCGGGGGGGCAGCCGGGGAGCTGTTTTTT.

At least ten counts were recorded for this clonotype. The chain employs TRBV7-6 and TRBJ2-1; D is undetermined. The V gene lost 5 bases and the J gene lost 9 bases, with 17 bases spanning the gap. Per germline, CDR1 SGHVS and CDR2 FNYEAQ. CDR3 length: 14 residues. The CDR3 here is CASSPGHRVGEQFF. CDR3 coding DNA: TGTGCCAGCAGCCCCGGCCACCGGGTTGGTGAGCAGTTCTTC.

This clonotype occurred many times. The chain uses TRBV20-1 and TRBJ2-7, with D possibly matching TRBD2 (7 bases). CDR1 DFQATT and CDR2 SNEGSKA come from the germline V gene (reference sequence). CDR3 length: 13 residues. DNA of the CDR3: TGCTCGGGGGGCGGCGGGAGTCGCTACGAGCAGTACTTC. Translated: CSGGGGSRYEQYF.